The 10 T cell receptor beta chains listed next were all sequenced from one sample in a study of radiotherapy plus CTLA-4 blockade in lung cancer. Method: immunoSEQ multiplex PCR; TCRdb's copy keeps in-frame clones and lacks some. The profile covers 80,000 to 100,000 clones, with approximately 75% appearing a single time and 2.8% taken by the ten largest. The material sequenced was peripheral blood, taken from a patient treated with radiotherapy plus ipilimumab. These receptors came from a human donor with non-small cell lung cancer who had a partial response to radiotherapy plus ipilimumab. Some clones in this sample may be carry-over from other donors' samples.

The chain is built from TRBV2 and TRBJ1-6, with D perhaps TRBD1 (6 bases). V lost 2 bases and J lost 11, with 13 bases in between. Germline-derived CDR1 and CDR2 are SNHLY and FYNNEI. The CDR3 is 14 residues long. CDR3 sequence reads: CASSEQGPRTPLHF. As DNA, the CDR3 is TGTGCCAGCAGTGAACAGGGGCCGAGGACACCCCTCCACTTT.

This clone was picked up a small number of times. At one boundary the junction diverges from the germline segment, which might be a read error. The V call is TRBV20-1, the J call TRBJ1-1, with TRBD1 matching over 7 bases. Germline loops: CDR1 DFQATT, CDR2 SNEGSKA (reference sequence). This CDR3 contains 10 residues. CDR3 sequence: CSAAKDRPPF. CDR3 DNA: TGCAGTGCTGCCAAGGACAGGCCTCCGTTT.

This chain joins TRBV4-2 and TRBJ1-1, with D unclear. Germline V gives CDR1 LGHNA, CDR2 YNFKEQ. This CDR3 has 15 amino acids. Trimming cost V 0 bases and J 5 bases, with 13 bases left between them. DNA of the CDR3: TGTGCCAGCAGCCAAGACCCGGGATCGGGGACTGAAGCTTTCTTT. As protein: CASSQDPGSGTEAFF.

The V call is TRBV29-1, the J call TRBJ2-5; D might be TRBD1 (5 bases). Germline V gene lookup returns CDR1 SQVTM and CDR2 ANQGSEA. V was pared by 4 bases and J by 5 bases, with 14 bases between. CDR3 length: 13 amino acids. This CDR3 is CSVVHPGRETQYF. CDR3 in DNA: TGCAGCGTTGTCCATCCAGGGCGTGAGACCCAGTACTTC.

The V gene is TRBV6-5, the J gene TRBJ2-1; 8 bases agree with TRBD1. This CDR3 has 14 amino acids. Unmatched junction bases numbered 8, after V lost 6 bases and J lost 7 bases. Germline CDR1 and CDR2: MNHEY and SVGAGI. The CDR3 reads CASSRAGGWNEQFF. The CDR3 DNA is TGTGCCAGCAGCCGCGCAGGGGGCTGGAATGAGCAGTTCTTC.

This rearrangement joins TRBV7-7 to TRBJ2-5; 8 bases agree with TRBD2. The CDR3 is 14 amino acids. In germline, CDR1 is SSHAT, CDR2 FNYEAQ (reference sequence). J was trimmed by 2 bases and V by 6 bases; bases with no gene match: 5. CDR3 region: CASSVSGVQETQYF. The CDR3 DNA is TGTGCCAGCAGTGTTAGCGGGGTACAAGAGACCCAGTACTTC.

The V and J genes are TRBV5-8 and TRBJ2-7; possibly TRBD1 for D (6 bases). CDR3 length: 13 amino acids. V was cut by 6 bases and J by 7 bases, with 17 bases left in between. CDR1 is SGHTS, CDR2 YDEGEE, per germline. The CDR3 coding sequence is TGTGCCAGCACCGGGACACCGGCCGGGGAGCAGTACTTC. Residues: CASTGTPAGEQYF.

The CDR3 DNA is TGTGCCAGCATTAGCAGGGGTTACGAGCAGTACTTC. The encoded protein is CASISRGYEQYF. This chain links TRBV6-5 with TRBJ2-7, with TRBD1 as a possible D gene (6 bases). Trimming took off 7 bases at V and 4 bases at J, with 11 bases between the two ends. Germline V lookup: CDR1 MNHEY, CDR2 SVGAGI. The CDR3 is 12 residues long.

The V gene is TRBV28, the J gene TRBJ1-2; the D gene is possibly TRBD1 (6 bases). Germline V gives CDR1 MDHEN, CDR2 SYDVKM. The CDR3 is made up of 17 amino acids. V was pared by 3 bases and J by 5 bases, with 22 bases between. This chain's CDR3 is CASSFLGQGPTGYGYTF. For the CDR3, the DNA is TGTGCCAGCAGTTTTCTTGGGCAGGGGCCTACGGGGTATGGCTACACCTTC.

V is TRBV5-5 and J is TRBJ2-7; D perhaps matches TRBD1 (6 bases). V lost 6 bases and J lost 0, with 13 bases in between. This CDR3 is 14 amino acids long. Germline lookup yields CDR1 SGHKS and CDR2 YYEKEE (reference sequence). CDR3 nucleotide sequence: TGTGCCAGCAACAGGGAACTAAGCTCCTACGAGCAGTACTTC. This translates into CASNRELSSYEQYF.